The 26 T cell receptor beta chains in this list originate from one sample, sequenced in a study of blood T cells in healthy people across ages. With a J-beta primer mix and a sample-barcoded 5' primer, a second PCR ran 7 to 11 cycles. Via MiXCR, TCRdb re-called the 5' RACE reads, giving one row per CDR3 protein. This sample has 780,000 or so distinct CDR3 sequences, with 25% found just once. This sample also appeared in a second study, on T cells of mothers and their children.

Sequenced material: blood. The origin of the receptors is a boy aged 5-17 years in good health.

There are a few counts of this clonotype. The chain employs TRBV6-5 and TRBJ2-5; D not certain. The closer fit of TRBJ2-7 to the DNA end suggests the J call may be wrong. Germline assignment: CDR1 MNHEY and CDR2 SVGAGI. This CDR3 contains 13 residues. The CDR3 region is CASSYGGTYEQYF. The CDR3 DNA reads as TGTGCCAGCAGTTACGGCGGCACCTACGAGCAGTACTTC.

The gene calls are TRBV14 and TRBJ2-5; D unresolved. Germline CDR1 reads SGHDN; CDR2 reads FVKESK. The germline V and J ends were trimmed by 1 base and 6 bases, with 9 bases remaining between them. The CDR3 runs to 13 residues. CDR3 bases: TGTGCCAGCAGCCAAGTGGCTGCGAAGACCCAGTACTTC. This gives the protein CASSQVAAKTQYF.

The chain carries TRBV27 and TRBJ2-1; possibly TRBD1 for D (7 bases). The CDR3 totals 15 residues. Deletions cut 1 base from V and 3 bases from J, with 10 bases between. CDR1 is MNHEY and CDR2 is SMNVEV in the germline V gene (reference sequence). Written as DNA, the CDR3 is TGTGCCAGCAGTTTATTGCGGGACAGCTACAATGAGCAGTTCTTC. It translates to CASSLLRDSYNEQFF.

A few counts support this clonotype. The CDR3 nucleotides are TGTGCCAGCAGGCCTCCTGTTTACAATGAGCAGTTCTTC. Translating it yields CASRPPVYNEQFF. The V gene is TRBV2, the J gene TRBJ2-1; D remains ambiguous. CDR1 and CDR2 (germline): SNHLY, FYNNEI. There are 13 residues in the CDR3. Trimming shortened V by 6 bases and J by 4 bases, and 10 bases separated the two germline ends. Full variable domain (remainder filled in from reference TRBV2 and TRBJ2-1): EPEVTQTPSHQVTQMGQEVILRCVPISNHLYFYWYRQILGQKVEFLVSFYNNEISEKSEIFDDQFSVERPDGSNFTLKIRSTKLEDSAMYFCASRPPVYNEQFFGPGTRLTVL.

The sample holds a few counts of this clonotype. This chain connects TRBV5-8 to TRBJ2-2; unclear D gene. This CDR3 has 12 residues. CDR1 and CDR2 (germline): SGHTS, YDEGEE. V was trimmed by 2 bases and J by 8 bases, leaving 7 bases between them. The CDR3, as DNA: TGTGCCAGCAGCTTCTTGGATGGGGAGCTGTTTTTT. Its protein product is CASSFLDGELFF.

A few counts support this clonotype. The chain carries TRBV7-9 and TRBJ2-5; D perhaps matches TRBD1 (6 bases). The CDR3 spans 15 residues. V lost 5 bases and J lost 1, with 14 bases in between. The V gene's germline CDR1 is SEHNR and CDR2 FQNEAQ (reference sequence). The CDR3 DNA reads TGTGCCAGCAGCCAGTCCTGGGACATCCAAGAGACCCAGTACTTC. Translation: CASSQSWDIQETQYF.

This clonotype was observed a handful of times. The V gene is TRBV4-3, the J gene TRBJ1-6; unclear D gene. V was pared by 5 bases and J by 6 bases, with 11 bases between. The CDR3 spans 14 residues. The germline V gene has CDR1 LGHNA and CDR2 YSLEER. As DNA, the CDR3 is TGCGCCAGCAGCTGGGGAACGAGTAATTCACCCCTCCACTTT. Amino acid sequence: CASSWGTSNSPLHF.

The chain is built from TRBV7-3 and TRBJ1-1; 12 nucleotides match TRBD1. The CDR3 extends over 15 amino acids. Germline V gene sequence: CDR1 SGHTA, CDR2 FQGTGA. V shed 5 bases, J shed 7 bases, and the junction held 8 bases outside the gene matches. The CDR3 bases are TGTGCCAGCAGCGTCGGGACAGGGGGCATCGGTGAAGCTTTCTTT. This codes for CASSVGTGGIGEAFF.

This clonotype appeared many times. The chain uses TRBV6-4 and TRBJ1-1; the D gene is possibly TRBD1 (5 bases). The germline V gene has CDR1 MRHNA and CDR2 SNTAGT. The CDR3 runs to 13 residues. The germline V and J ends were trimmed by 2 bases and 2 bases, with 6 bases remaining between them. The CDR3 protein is CASSDRDNTEAFF. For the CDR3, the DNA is TGTGCCAGCAGTGACCGGGACAACACTGAAGCTTTCTTT.

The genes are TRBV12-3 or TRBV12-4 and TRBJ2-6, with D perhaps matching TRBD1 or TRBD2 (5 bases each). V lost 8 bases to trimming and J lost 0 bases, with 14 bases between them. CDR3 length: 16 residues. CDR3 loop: CASGRDPHSGANVLTF. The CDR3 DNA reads TGTGCCAGCGGACGGGACCCCCACTCTGGGGCCAACGTCCTGACTTTC.

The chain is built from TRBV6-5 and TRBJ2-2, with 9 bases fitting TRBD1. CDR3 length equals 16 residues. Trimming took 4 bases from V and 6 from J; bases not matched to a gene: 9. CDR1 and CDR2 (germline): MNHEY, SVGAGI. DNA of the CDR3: TGTGCCAGCAGTTCCGGGACAGGGTTAGTGGCCGGGGAGCTGTTTTTT. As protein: CASSSGTGLVAGELFF.

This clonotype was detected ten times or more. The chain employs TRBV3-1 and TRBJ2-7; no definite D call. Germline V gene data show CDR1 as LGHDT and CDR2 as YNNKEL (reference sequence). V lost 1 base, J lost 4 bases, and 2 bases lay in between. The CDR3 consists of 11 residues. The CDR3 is CASSQGYEQYF. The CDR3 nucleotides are TGTGCCAGCAGCCAAGGGTACGAGCAGTACTTC.

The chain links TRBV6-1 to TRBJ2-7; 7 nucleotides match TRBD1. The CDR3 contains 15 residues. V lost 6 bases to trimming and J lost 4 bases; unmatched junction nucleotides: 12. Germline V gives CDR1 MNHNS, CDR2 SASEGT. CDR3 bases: TGTGCCAGCAGCGGATGGGGCAGGGGGACGTACGAGCAGTACTTC. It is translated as CASSGWGRGTYEQYF.

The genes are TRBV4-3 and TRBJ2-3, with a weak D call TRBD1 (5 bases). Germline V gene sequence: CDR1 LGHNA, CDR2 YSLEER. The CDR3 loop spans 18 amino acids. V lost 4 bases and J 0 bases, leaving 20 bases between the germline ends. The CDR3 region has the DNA TGCGCCAGCAGCCGCCCTCCCAGGGTGGACAAAAGCACAGATACGCAGTATTTT. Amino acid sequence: CASSRPPRVDKSTDTQYF.

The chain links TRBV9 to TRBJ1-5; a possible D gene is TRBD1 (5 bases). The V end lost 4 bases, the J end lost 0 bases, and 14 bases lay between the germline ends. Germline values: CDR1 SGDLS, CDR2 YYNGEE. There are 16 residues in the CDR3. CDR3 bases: TGTGCCAGCAGCTCCGACAGCGAGAATAGCAATCAGCCCCAGCATTTT. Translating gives CASSSDSENSNQPQHF.

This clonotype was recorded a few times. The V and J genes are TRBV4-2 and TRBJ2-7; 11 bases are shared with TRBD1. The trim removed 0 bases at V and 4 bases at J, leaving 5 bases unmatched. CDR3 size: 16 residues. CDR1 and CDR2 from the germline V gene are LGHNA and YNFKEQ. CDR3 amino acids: CASSQELGQGEYEQYF. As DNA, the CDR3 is TGTGCCAGCAGCCAAGAGCTGGGACAGGGGGAATACGAGCAGTACTTC.

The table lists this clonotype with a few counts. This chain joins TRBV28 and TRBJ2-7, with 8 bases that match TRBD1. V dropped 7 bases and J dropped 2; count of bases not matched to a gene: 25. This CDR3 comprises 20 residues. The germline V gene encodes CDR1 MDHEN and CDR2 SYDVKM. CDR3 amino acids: CASTNGQGYLVNAETYEQYF. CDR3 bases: TGTGCCAGCACCAATGGACAGGGATACCTCGTTAACGCGGAAACCTACGAGCAGTACTTC.

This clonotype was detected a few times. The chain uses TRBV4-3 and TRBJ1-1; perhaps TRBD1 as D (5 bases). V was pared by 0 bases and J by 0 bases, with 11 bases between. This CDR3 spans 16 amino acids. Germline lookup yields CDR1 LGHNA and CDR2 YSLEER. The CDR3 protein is CASSQDFRGMNTEAFF. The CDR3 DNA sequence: TGCGCCAGCAGCCAAGATTTTCGGGGGATGAACACTGAAGCTTTCTTT.

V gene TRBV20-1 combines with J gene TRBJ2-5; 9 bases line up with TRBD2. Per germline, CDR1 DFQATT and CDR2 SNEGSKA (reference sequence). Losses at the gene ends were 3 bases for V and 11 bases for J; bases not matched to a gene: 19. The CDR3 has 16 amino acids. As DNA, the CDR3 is TGCAGTGCTAGTTGGGTGGGTAGCGGGAGAATTGGGGAGCAGTACTTC. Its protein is CSASWVGSGRIGEQYF.

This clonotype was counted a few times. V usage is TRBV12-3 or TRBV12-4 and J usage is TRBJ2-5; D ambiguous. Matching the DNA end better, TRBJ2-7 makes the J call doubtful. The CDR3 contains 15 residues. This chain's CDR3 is CASSDLGPRSYEQYF. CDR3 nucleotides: TGTGCCAGCAGCGATTTGGGTCCCAGATCCTACGAGCAGTACTTC.

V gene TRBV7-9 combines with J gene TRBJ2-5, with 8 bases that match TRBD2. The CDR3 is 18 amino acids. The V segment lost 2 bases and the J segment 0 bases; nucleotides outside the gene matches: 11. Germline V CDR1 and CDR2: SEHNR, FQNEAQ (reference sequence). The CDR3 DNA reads TGTGCCAGCAGCTTACTTTTGGATAGCGGGGTTTACCAAGAGACCCAGTACTTC. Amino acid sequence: CASSLLLDSGVYQETQYF. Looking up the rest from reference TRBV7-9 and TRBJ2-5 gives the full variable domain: DTGVSQNPRHKITKRGQNVTFRCDPISEHNRLYWYRQTLGQGPEFLTYFQNEAQLEKSRLLSDRFSAERPKGSFSTLEIQRTEQGDSAMYLCASSLLLDSGVYQETQYFGPGTRLLVL.

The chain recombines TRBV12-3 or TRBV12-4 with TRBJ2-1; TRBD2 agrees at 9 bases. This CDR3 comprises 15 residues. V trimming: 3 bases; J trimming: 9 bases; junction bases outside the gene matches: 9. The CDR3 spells CASSFRLAGSTEQFF. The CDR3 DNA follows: TGTGCCAGCAGTTTTCGCCTAGCGGGATCAACTGAGCAGTTCTTC.

The CDR3 sequence: CAISEGVKNTGELFF. DNA for the CDR3: TGTGCCATCAGTGAAGGGGTCAAGAACACCGGGGAGCTGTTTTTT. V is TRBV10-3 and J is TRBJ2-2, with a tentative D call TRBD1 (5 bases). Germline assignment: CDR1 ENHRY and CDR2 SYGVKD. CDR3 length: 15 residues. With 3 bases removed from V and 1 base from J, the gap between germline ends came to 9 bases.

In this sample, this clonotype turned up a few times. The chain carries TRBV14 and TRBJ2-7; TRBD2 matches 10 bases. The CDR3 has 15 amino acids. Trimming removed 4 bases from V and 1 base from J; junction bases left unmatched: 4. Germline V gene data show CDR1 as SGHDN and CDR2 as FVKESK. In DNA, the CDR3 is TGTGCCAGCAGCCGCCTAGCGGGGGAGTCCTACGAGCAGTACTTC. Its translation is CASSRLAGESYEQYF.

CDR3 DNA sequence: TGTGCCGCCCGAAAGAGGGACAGCGAAAAACTGTTTTTT. Its translation is CAARKRDSEKLFF. The chain employs TRBV3-1 and TRBJ1-4; 7 bases fit TRBD1. CDR1 LGHDT and CDR2 YNNKEL come from the germline V gene (reference sequence). The junction had 11 bases not matched to a gene; V was cut back by 11 bases and J by 8 bases. The CDR3 sequence is 13 residues long.

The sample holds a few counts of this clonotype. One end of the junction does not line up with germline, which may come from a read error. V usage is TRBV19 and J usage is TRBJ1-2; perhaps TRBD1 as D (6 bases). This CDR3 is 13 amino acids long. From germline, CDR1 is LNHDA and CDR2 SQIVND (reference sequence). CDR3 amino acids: CASSTDSYYGHTF. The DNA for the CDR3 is TGTGCCAGTAGTACGGACAGCTACTATGGCCACACCTTC.